This T cell receptor (beta chain) originates from a study of CD8 T cells in ankylosing spondylitis. Study results and limitations: In ankylosing spondylitis patients, matched synovial fluid reportedly showed significant enrichment of disease-linked clones.

TCRdb re-called the 5' RACE reads with MiXCR, one entry per CDR3 protein. Among a few hundred thousand distinct CDR3 sequences, roughly 20% were seen once, and the ten largest hold 3% to 4%. This clonotype was seen a few times. Its antigen is as yet unknown. Specimen: blood, either unsorted or a sorted T cell fraction (not recorded which). This receptor was obtained from a female donor with ankylosing spondylitis or in good health (not recorded which).

The CDR3 nucleotides read TGCAGTGCCCAGCGGGGACACAATGAGCAGTTCTTC. Encoded protein: CSAQRGHNEQFF. The J gene is TRBJ2-1, the V gene TRBV20-1; 7 nucleotides align to TRBD2. Per the germline V gene, CDR1 is DFQATT and CDR2 is SNEGSKA (reference sequence). CDR3 length: 12 residues. J gave up 5 bases and V 6 bases, and 4 bases lay outside the gene matches.